What follows is one TCR beta chain and its context. Its target is unknown. Genomic DNA was employed as the template in profiling TCR beta VDJ and CDR3. TCRdb processed the reads anew with MiXCR; each CDR3 protein has one entry. Of around 190,000 distinct CDR3 sequences listed, around 50% are singletons. The data stem from a study of CD8+CD57+ T cells in acquired aplastic anemia. Overall study context: Roughly 3 ug was the average amount of DNA from sorted CD4+ and CD8+ cells.

There are 14 residues in the CDR3. Per the germline V gene, CDR1 is DFQATT and CDR2 is SNEGSKA (reference sequence). Trimming removed 4 bases at V and 4 bases at J, with 16 bases between. CD8+CD57+ cell expansion, shown by flow cytometry, had occurred in the patients selected for sequencing. General study findings and limits: Patients shared just under 30 CD8+ CDR3 sequences with controls.

The chain recombines TRBV20-1 with TRBJ1-2; possibly TRBD1 for D (6 bases). Sample: sorted CD4+, CD8+, or CD8+CD57+ T cells (not recorded which) from PBMCs. The clonotype comes from a human donor with aplastic anemia. The CDR3 nucleotides are TGCAGTGCTAAGGTTGAGGGGGTGGTCTATGGCTACACCTTC. Translated: CSAKVEGVVYGYTF.